This is a list of T cell receptor beta chains from one sample in a study of human T cells and chemical hapten exposure. TCRdb independently ran MiXCR on the RACE reads; one entry per CDR3 protein. The data hold 150,000 to 200,000 distinct CDR3 sequences, with more than 14% observed a single time. Sample: whole blood, taken in connection with sensitization to the hapten diphenylcyclopropenone (DPC). Every receptor here comes from a woman aged 30 to 39 with alopecia areata. Some clones in this sample may be carry-over from other donors' samples. Both conserved end residues are part of each CDR3. D genes are given only for firm matches. Size is omitted from some rows. Given values are once, few, many or a class for expanded clones.

abundance: -; j_gene: TRBJ2-1; d_gene: TRBD2; v_gene: TRBV5-1; CDR3nt: TGCGCCAGCAGCCCTAGCGGGGGGCTCGCCTACAATGAGCAGTTCTTC; CDR3aa: CASSPSGGLAYNEQFF
abundance: many; j_gene: TRBJ1-4; d_gene: TRBD1; v_gene: TRBV28; CDR3nt: TGTGCCAGCAGCTTTCCGGGACAGGGAAATGAAAAACTGTTTTTT; CDR3aa: CASSFPGQGNEKLFF
abundance: few; j_gene: TRBJ1-1; d_gene: -; v_gene: TRBV28; CDR3nt: TGTGCCAGCAAAGGGCAGGGCCCAGAAGCTTTCTTT; CDR3aa: CASKGQGPEAFF
abundance: -; j_gene: TRBJ2-1; d_gene: TRBD2; v_gene: TRBV19; CDR3nt: TGTGCCAGTACCCCCCGGACTAGCGGGAGGCTTTACAATGAGCAGTTCTTC; CDR3aa: CASTPRTSGRLYNEQFF
abundance: few; j_gene: TRBJ2-3; d_gene: -; v_gene: TRBV9; CDR3nt: TGTGCCAGCAGTCCATCCCCCCTGGAAGATACGCAGTATTTT; CDR3aa: CASSPSPLEDTQYF
abundance: few; j_gene: TRBJ2-1; d_gene: TRBD1; v_gene: TRBV5-1; CDR3nt: TGCGCCAGCAGCTGGGCCGGGACAGGGTCTAATGAGCAGTTCTTC; CDR3aa: CASSWAGTGSNEQFF
abundance: -; j_gene: TRBJ1-1; d_gene: -; v_gene: TRBV20-1; CDR3nt: TGCAGTGCACGCGCAGGGGCAATCAACACTGAAGCTTTCTTT; CDR3aa: CSARAGAINTEAFF
abundance: -; j_gene: TRBJ1-1; d_gene: -; v_gene: TRBV10-3; CDR3nt: TGTGCCATCAGTGCCGCTGACACTGAAGCTTTCTTT; CDR3aa: CAISAADTEAFF
abundance: -; j_gene: TRBJ1-2; d_gene: -; v_gene: TRBV3-1; CDR3nt: TGTGCCAGCAGCCAGTCACCGCAGATCTATGGCTACACCTTC; CDR3aa: CASSQSPQIYGYTF
abundance: -; j_gene: TRBJ2-3; d_gene: TRBD2; v_gene: TRBV28; CDR3nt: TGTGCCAGCATTCTAGCTAGCGGGACAGATACGCAGTATTTT; CDR3aa: CASILASGTDTQYF
abundance: many; j_gene: TRBJ2-1; d_gene: -; v_gene: TRBV7-2; CDR3nt: TGTGCCAGCAGCGGGACGGGGAGCTACAATGAGCAGTTCTTC; CDR3aa: CASSGTGSYNEQFF
abundance: few; j_gene: TRBJ1-5; d_gene: -; v_gene: TRBV6-1; CDR3nt: TGTGCCAGCCTACCCCGATTTCGAAGGGATTATAGCAATCAGCCCCAGCATTTT; CDR3aa: CASLPRFRRDYSNQPQHF
abundance: -; j_gene: TRBJ1-1; d_gene: -; v_gene: TRBV7-9; CDR3nt: TGTGCCAGCAGCTTAGCGGCAGTGAACACTGAAGCTTTCTTT; CDR3aa: CASSLAAVNTEAFF
abundance: few; j_gene: TRBJ2-1; d_gene: -; v_gene: TRBV20-1; CDR3nt: TGCAGTGCTAGGCGGGGGCCTTACAATGAGCAGTTCTTC; CDR3aa: CSARRGPYNEQFF
abundance: few; j_gene: TRBJ2-1; d_gene: TRBD2; v_gene: TRBV6-6; CDR3nt: TGTGCCAGCAGTCCAAGCGGGACGCGTAATGAGCAGTTCTTC; CDR3aa: CASSPSGTRNEQFF
abundance: few; j_gene: TRBJ2-7; d_gene: -; v_gene: TRBV4-3; CDR3nt: TGCGCCAGCAGCCAAGACGGTAGCACCCGGGGAAACGAGCAGTACTTC; CDR3aa: CASSQDGSTRGNEQYF
abundance: few; j_gene: TRBJ2-3; d_gene: -; v_gene: TRBV20-1; CDR3nt: TGCAGTGCTAGAGATGAGGCGGGCGACGAATCAGATACGCAGTATTTT; CDR3aa: CSARDEAGDESDTQYF
abundance: -; j_gene: TRBJ2-2; d_gene: -; v_gene: TRBV11-2; CDR3nt: TGTGCCAGCAGCTTACTGGGGATACCGAACACCGGGGAGCTGTTTTTT; CDR3aa: CASSLLGIPNTGELFF
abundance: -; j_gene: TRBJ2-2; d_gene: TRBD2; v_gene: TRBV6-2/TRBV6-3; CDR3nt: TGTGCCAGCAGTTACGATCTAGCGGGAGGCGGGGAGCTGTTTTTT; CDR3aa: CASSYDLAGGGELFF
abundance: few; j_gene: TRBJ2-7; d_gene: -; v_gene: TRBV6-5; CDR3nt: TGTGCCAGCAGCCGGGACATCCGGAACGAGCAGTACTTC; CDR3aa: CASSRDIRNEQYF
abundance: -; j_gene: TRBJ1-2; d_gene: -; v_gene: TRBV19; CDR3nt: TGTGCCAGTAGTAGAATCGGGACAACAAACTATGGCTACACCTTC; CDR3aa: CASSRIGTTNYGYTF
abundance: many; j_gene: TRBJ1-2; d_gene: -; v_gene: TRBV29-1; CDR3nt: TGCAGCGTTGGGGCGGGAGCGCGCTATGGCTACACCTTC; CDR3aa: CSVGAGARYGYTF
abundance: few; j_gene: TRBJ2-1; d_gene: TRBD2; v_gene: TRBV24-1; CDR3nt: TGTGCCACCGGATCTCCGGGACTAGCGGGAAGGTATGAGCAGTTCTTC; CDR3aa: CATGSPGLAGRYEQFF
abundance: few; j_gene: TRBJ2-3; d_gene: -; v_gene: TRBV28; CDR3nt: TGTGCCAGCAGTTTACGGCTACCTAGCACAGATACGCAGTATTTT; CDR3aa: CASSLRLPSTDTQYF
abundance: -; j_gene: TRBJ2-5; d_gene: TRBD1; v_gene: TRBV6-1; CDR3nt: TGTGCCAGCAGACCCACAGGGGCGGTTTCGGAGACCCAGTACTTC; CDR3aa: CASRPTGAVSETQYF